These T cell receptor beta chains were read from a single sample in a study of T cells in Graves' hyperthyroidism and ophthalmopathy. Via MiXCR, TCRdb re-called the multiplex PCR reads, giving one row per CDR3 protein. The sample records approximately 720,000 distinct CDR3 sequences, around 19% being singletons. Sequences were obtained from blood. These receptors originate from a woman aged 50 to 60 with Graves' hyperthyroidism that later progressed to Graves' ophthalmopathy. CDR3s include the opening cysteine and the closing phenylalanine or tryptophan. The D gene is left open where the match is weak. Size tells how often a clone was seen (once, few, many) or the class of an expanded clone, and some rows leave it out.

CASSATGTMETQYF	TGTGCCAGCAGTGCGACCGGGACTATGGAGACCCAGTACTTC	TRBJ2-5	TRBV27	TRBD2	many	14
CASSEGGDRYGYTF	TGTGCCAGCAGTGAAGGAGGGGATCGCTATGGCTACACCTTC	TRBJ1-2	TRBV6-1	-	many	14
CASSWSWGGGDEKLFF	TGTGCCAGCAGTTGGTCCTGGGGCGGGGGCGATGAAAAACTGTTTTTT	TRBJ1-4	TRBV6-5	-	-	16
CASSYLGREVSSTEAFF	TGTGCCAGCAGTTACCTAGGCAGGGAGGTTTCTAGCACTGAAGCTTTCTTT	TRBJ1-1	TRBV6-5	-	many	17
CAWSLASYGYTF	TGTGCCTGGAGCCTAGCCTCCTATGGCTACACCTTC	TRBJ1-2	TRBV30	-	many	12
CSARDLAGGSSGANVLTF	TGCAGTGCTAGAGATCTAGCGGGGGGGAGCTCTGGGGCCAACGTCCTGACTTTC	TRBJ2-6	TRBV20-1	TRBD2	-	18
CASSFRTGGPDTQYF	TGTGCCAGCAGTTTTAGGACAGGTGGGCCAGATACGCAGTATTTT	TRBJ2-3	TRBV12-3/TRBV12-4	TRBD1	many	15
CASSEGDRGPVGELFF	TGTGCCAGCAGTGAAGGTGACAGGGGGCCGGTCGGGGAGCTGTTTTTT	TRBJ2-2	TRBV2	TRBD1	-	16
CSAGEPSGDTDTQYF	TGCAGTGCTGGGGAACCTAGCGGGGATACAGATACGCAGTATTTT	TRBJ2-3	TRBV20-1	TRBD2	many	15
CASSSPPGLYEELFF	TGTGCCAGTAGTTCCCCTCCGGGCCTTTATGAGGAGCTGTTTTTT	TRBJ2-2	TRBV19	-	-	15
CASSPGSSYNEQFF	TGTGCCAGCAGCCCCGGAAGCTCCTACAATGAGCAGTTCTTC	TRBJ2-1	TRBV11-1	-	many	14
CASSRTWGQSLGDTIYF	TGCGCCAGCAGCCGTACTTGGGGACAGTCCCTTGGAGACACCATATATTTT	TRBJ1-3	TRBV5-1	TRBD1	-	17
CASRAENTGWETQYF	TGTGCCAGCAGAGCCGAAAATACAGGGTGGGAGACCCAGTACTTC	TRBJ2-5	TRBV6-1	-	few	15
CASSTPGQVYNEQFF	TGTGCCAGCAGCACTCCGGGACAGGTTTACAATGAGCAGTTCTTC	TRBJ2-1	TRBV9	TRBD1	few	15
CATTKGTGLYGYTF	TGTGCCACGACCAAGGGGACAGGGCTATATGGCTACACCTTC	TRBJ1-2	TRBV6-1	TRBD1	-	14
CASSSAPVSGNTIYF	TGTGCCAGCAGCTCGGCACCCGTCTCTGGAAACACCATATATTTT	TRBJ1-3	TRBV7-8	-	few	15
CASRSNRGQETQYF	TGTGCCAGCAGATCAAACAGGGGCCAAGAGACCCAGTACTTC	TRBJ2-5	TRBV7-8	TRBD1	-	14
CARGGRAGEKLFF	TGTGCCAGGGGGGGCAGGGCGGGAGAAAAACTGTTTTTT	TRBJ1-4	TRBV7-2	-	-	13
CASSSTDRNTEAFF	TGTGCCAGCAGTTCAACGGACAGGAACACTGAAGCTTTCTTT	TRBJ1-1	TRBV12-3/TRBV12-4	-	many	14
CASSSGLQVNQPQHF	TGCGCCAGCAGTTCGGGATTACAGGTCAATCAGCCCCAGCATTTT	TRBJ1-5	TRBV4-1	-	few	15
CASSLTGGQDPRKYF	TGTGCCAGCAGCCTCACGGGGGGACAGGACCCCCGAAAGTACTTC	TRBJ2-5	TRBV7-2	-	few	15
CASSQDLSGGRNEQFF	TGTGCCAGCAGCCAAGATCTGAGCGGGGGGCGCAATGAGCAGTTCTTC	TRBJ2-1	TRBV4-2	TRBD2	-	16
CASSQEPRFSYEQYF	TGTGCCAGCAGCCAAGAACCTCGGTTCTCCTACGAGCAGTACTTC	TRBJ2-7	TRBV3-1	-	many	15
CSVRWGPLGYGYEQYF	TGCAGTGTTAGGTGGGGGCCCTTGGGATACGGCTACGAGCAGTACTTC	TRBJ2-7	TRBV20-1	-	-	16
CASSIRTGGLNTEAFF	TGTGCCAGCAGCATTAGGACAGGGGGCTTGAACACTGAAGCTTTCTTT	TRBJ1-1	TRBV7-9	TRBD1	many	16
CASRELGGGETQYF	TGTGCCAGCAGAGAATTGGGGGGGGGAGAGACCCAGTACTTC	TRBJ2-5	TRBV2	TRBD2	-	14
CASSEGGQGNQPQHF	TGTGCCAGCAGCGAAGGGGGACAGGGCAATCAGCCCCAGCATTTT	TRBJ1-5	TRBV2	TRBD1	-	15
CASSSPTSGGETQYF	TGTGCCAGCAGCTCCCCTACTAGCGGGGGAGAGACCCAGTACTTC	TRBJ2-5	TRBV7-8	TRBD2	-	15
CASNPNRGTMGNQPQHF	TGTGCCAGCAACCCTAACAGGGGGACGATGGGCAATCAGCCCCAGCATTTT	TRBJ1-5	TRBV12-3/TRBV12-4	TRBD1	many	17
CASSEVSGGSYEQYF	TGTGCCAGCAGTGAGGTTAGCGGGGGCTCCTACGAGCAGTACTTC	TRBJ2-7	TRBV2	TRBD2	many	15
CASSQDLRRGSSYNEQFF	TGTGCCAGCAGCCAAGATCTAAGGAGGGGGAGCTCCTACAATGAGCAGTTCTTC	TRBJ2-1	TRBV3-1	-	many	18
CASSLGSMNTEAFF	TGCGCCAGCAGCCTGGGAAGCATGAACACTGAAGCTTTCTTT	TRBJ1-1	TRBV5-1	-	many	14
CASSMSRSNQPQHF	TGTGCCAGTAGTATGAGTAGAAGCAATCAGCCCCAGCATTTT	TRBJ1-5	TRBV19	-	few	14
CASSQATSGTQYF	TGTGCCAGCAGCCAAGCCACTAGCGGTACGCAGTATTTT	TRBJ2-3	TRBV14	TRBD2	few	13
CASSLDRNGYTF	TGTGCCAGCAGCCTGGACAGGAATGGCTACACCTTC	TRBJ1-2	TRBV11-1	TRBD1	many	12
CASSLTQGGNQPQHF	TGTGCCAGCAGTTTAACTCAGGGCGGCAATCAGCCCCAGCATTTT	TRBJ1-5	TRBV12-3/TRBV12-4	-	-	15
CASSQDLRGVNSYNEQFF	TGTGCCAGCAGCCAAGATTTGCGGGGCGTAAACTCCTACAATGAGCAGTTCTTC	TRBJ2-1	TRBV14	-	-	18
CARTGAGSPLHF	TGTGCCCGTACGGGGGCCGGTTCACCCCTCCACTTT	TRBJ1-6	TRBV5-6	-	-	12
CASSREAPNVRSYNSPLHF	TGCGCCAGCAGCCGGGAGGCACCGAACGTAAGGTCCTATAATTCACCCCTCCACTTT	TRBJ1-6	TRBV5-1	-	few	19
CASKRLPNYGYTF	TGTGCCAGCAAGAGATTACCAAACTATGGCTACACCTTC	TRBJ1-2	TRBV27	-	-	13
CASSQEDRVTEAFF	TGTGCCAGCTCCCAGGAGGACAGGGTCACTGAAGCTTTCTTT	TRBJ1-1	TRBV18	TRBD1	many	14
CASSPTYTYGAFF	TGTGCCAGCAGCCCCACTTATACCTATGGAGCTTTCTTT	TRBJ1-1	TRBV3-1	-	many	13
CASTMHMNTEAFF	TGCGCCAGCACCATGCACATGAACACTGAAGCTTTCTTT	TRBJ1-1	TRBV10-1	-	-	13
CASSLGLDRGAFF	TGTGCCAGCAGTTTAGGTCTGGACAGGGGAGCTTTCTTT	TRBJ1-1	TRBV12-3/TRBV12-4	TRBD1	many	13
CASTSGREETQYF	TGCGCCAGCACGTCTGGCAGGGAAGAGACCCAGTACTTC	TRBJ2-5	TRBV5-1	-	few	13
CASSLDIGANYGYTF	TGTGCCAGCAGCTTGGATATTGGAGCAAACTATGGCTACACCTTC	TRBJ1-2	TRBV7-8	-	few	15
CASRTGQGYGYTF	TGTGCCAGCAGAACGGGACAGGGGTATGGCTACACCTTC	TRBJ1-2	TRBV12-3/TRBV12-4	TRBD1	-	13
CASSLDRGRAGNQPQHF	TGTGCCAGCAGCTTAGACCGGGGGAGGGCTGGCAATCAGCCCCAGCATTTT	TRBJ1-5	TRBV7-6	-	-	17
CASSESGTSAQPQHF	TGTGCCAGTAGCGAATCCGGGACATCCGCTCAGCCCCAGCATTTT	TRBJ1-5	TRBV19	-	-	15
CASEVEAGGEQFF	TGTGCCAGCGAAGTTGAGGCAGGTGGGGAGCAGTTCTTC	TRBJ2-1	TRBV18	-	-	13